This TCR beta chain emerged from a study of a mutant IDH1 vaccine in newly diagnosed glioma (dated by TCRdb to the early 2020s). The study in broad terms: Eight vaccinations were administered to patients in weeks 1, 3, 5, 7, 11, 15, 19 and 23, corresponding to visits V03 through V10. Vaccination was initiated 4-6 weeks after radiotherapy alone, or concurrently with temozolomide cycles in the chemotherapy-containing groups. Of the roughly 34 treated patients, approximately 60% were male and around 40% were female, and the mean age was approximately 37 years. Prior to enrollment, standard therapy consisting of radiotherapy alone, temozolomide alone, or radiochemotherapy with temozolomide had been administered to patients, with the combination being received by most patients. Six visits were used for peripheral blood collection: V03 (baseline), V05, V07, V10, V12 and V13. For exploratory analyses, longitudinal TCRB deep sequencing was carried out in about two dozen treated patients wherever samples were available.

The library relied on the immunoSEQ multiplex PCR assay. Rearranged TCR beta chain sequences were amplified with the hsTCRB Kit following the manufacturer's protocol. TCRB libraries were sequenced on an Illumina MiSeq. As for the authors' bioinformatics: The proprietary platform of the kit vendor was used for demultiplexing, trimming and gene mapping. The clones in this table, taken by TCRdb from immuneACCESS, are in-frame only. Not every clone is retained; where verified, under half of the shortfall comes from an unresolved V gene, and the cause of the rest is unknown. D and trimming come from the DNA, and the V and J calls and clone size come from that table. Across this sample there are around 120,000 clones, with over 75% seen only once. 4.5% to 7% of the sample belongs to the ten largest clones. The sample's time point, from its label and the paper: week 11, during vaccination. Each vaccine dose was 300 ug of a 20-mer mutant IDH1 peptide in Montanide, given subcutaneously with topical imiquimod. The donors had newly diagnosed IDH1-mutant astrocytomas of WHO grade 3 or 4 that showed loss of nuclear ATRX. The samples were drawn from NOA16, a multicentre, single-arm, open-label phase I trial in Germany that tested a mutant IDH1 peptide vaccine in humans for the first time. Genomic DNA for TCRB sequencing was extracted from EDTA blood using the DNeasy Blood and Tissue Kit.

Only a few counts were recorded for this clone. It lacks a known antigen. No base quality information exists; no much larger clone differs at one position. V sheds 4 bases and J sheds 0 bases, leaving 13 bases between their ends. The CDR3 measures 15 amino acids from cysteine to phenylalanine. The read is trimmed to its CDR3 DNA, 45 bases read in frame from base 1. Reading the germline V gene gives CDR1 MGHDK and CDR2 SYGVNS. On the study overall, not on this receptor specifically: Availability determined which PBMC samples were chosen for TCRB deep sequencing. Across multiple MHC alleles, vaccine-induced immune responses were seen in more than 90% of patients. According to the authors, sample limitations meant that analyses of patient blood samples could not be reproduced. No apparent relationship was observed between pseudoprogression and alterations in the top peripheral T cell clonotypes detected by TCRB sequencing.

Sequenced material: PBMCs, taken from a glioma patient whose treatment included an IDH1 peptide vaccine. The source of this sequence is a man in his forties with glioma. This chain is built from TRBV25-1 and TRBJ2-7; perhaps TRBD2 is the D gene, with 5 bases matching. The CDR3 region has the sequence CASSGGLESSYEQYF. Here is the DNA: TGTGCCAGCAGTGGAGGACTGGAAAGCTCCTACGAGCAGTACTTC.